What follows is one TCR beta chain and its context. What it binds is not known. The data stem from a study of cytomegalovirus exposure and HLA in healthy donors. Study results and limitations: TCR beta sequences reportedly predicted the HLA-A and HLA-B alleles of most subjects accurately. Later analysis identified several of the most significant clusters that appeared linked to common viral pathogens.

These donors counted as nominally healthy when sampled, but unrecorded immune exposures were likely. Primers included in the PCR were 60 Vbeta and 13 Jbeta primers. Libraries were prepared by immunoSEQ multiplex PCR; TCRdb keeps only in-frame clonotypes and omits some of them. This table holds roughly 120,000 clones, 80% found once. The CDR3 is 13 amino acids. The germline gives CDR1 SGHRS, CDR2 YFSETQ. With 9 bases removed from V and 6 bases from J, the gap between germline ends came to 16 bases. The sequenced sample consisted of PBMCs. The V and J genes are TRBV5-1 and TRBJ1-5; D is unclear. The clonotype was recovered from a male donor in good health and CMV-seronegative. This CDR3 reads CATSYEPGQPQHF. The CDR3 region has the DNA TGCGCCACTAGCTACGAGCCGGGTCAGCCCCAGCATTTT. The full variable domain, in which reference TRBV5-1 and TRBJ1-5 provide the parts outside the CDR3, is KAGVTQTPRYLIKTRGQQVTLSCSPISGHRSVSWYQQTPGQGLQFLFEYFSETQRNKGNFPGRFSGRQFSNSRSEMNVSTLELGDSALYLCATSYEPGQPQHFGDGTRLSIL.